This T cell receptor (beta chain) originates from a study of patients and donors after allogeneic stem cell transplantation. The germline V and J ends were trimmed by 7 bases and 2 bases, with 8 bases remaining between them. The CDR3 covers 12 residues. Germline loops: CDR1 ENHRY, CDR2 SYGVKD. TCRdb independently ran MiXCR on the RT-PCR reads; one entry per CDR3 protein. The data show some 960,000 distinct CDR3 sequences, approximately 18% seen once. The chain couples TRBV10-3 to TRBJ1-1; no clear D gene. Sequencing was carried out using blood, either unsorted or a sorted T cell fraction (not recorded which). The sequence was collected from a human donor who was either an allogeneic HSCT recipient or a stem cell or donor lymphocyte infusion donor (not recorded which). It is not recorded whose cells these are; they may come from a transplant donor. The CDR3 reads CAIMSGNTEAFF. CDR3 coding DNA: TGTGCCATCATGTCAGGCAACACTGAAGCTTTCTTT.